This TCR beta chain was found in a study of blood T cells in healthy people across ages. Germline CDR1 DFQATT, CDR2 SNEGSKA (reference sequence). This CDR3 has 14 residues. The V and J ends lost 0 bases and 3 bases respectively, with 12 bases between them. This clonotype was counted at least ten times. Together with a sample-barcoded 5' primer, a J-beta primer mix was included in a second PCR lasting roughly 6 to 12 cycles. TCRdb re-derived calls from the 5' RACE reads in MiXCR, one entry per CDR3 protein. In the table there are approximately 600,000 distinct CDR3 sequences, approximately 50% of which are singletons.

V gene TRBV20-1 combines with J gene TRBJ2-7; D is unresolved. The sequence derives from a man between 60 and 70 years old in good health. Specimen: blood. In nucleotides, the CDR3 is TGCAGTGCTAGAGATATAGTAACAGACTACGAGCAGTACTTC. Amino acids: CSARDIVTDYEQYF.